Each of the 17 T cell receptor beta chains below was sequenced from the same sample in a study of T cells in Graves' hyperthyroidism and ophthalmopathy. The CDR3 regions of TCR beta were amplified from RNA transcripts. HTBI primers were used for first-round RT-PCR of the TCR CDR3. MiXCR, run by TCRdb on the multiplex PCR reads, gives a single entry per CDR3 protein. The table records nearly 750,000 distinct CDR3 sequences, 30% to 40% of them present only once. Sequenced material: blood. These receptors all stem from a woman aged 40 to 50 with Graves' hyperthyroidism.

This clonotype showed up many times. The chain recombines TRBV29-1 with TRBJ2-2, with TRBD2 matching 9 bases. The ends lost 6 bases at V and 7 bases at J; junction bases unmatched: 0. Germline V gene sequence: CDR1 SQVTM, CDR2 ANQGSEA. The CDR3 runs 11 residues. The CDR3 coding sequence is TGCAGCGTGCGGGAGGGCGGGGAGCTGTTTTTT. The encoded protein is CSVREGGELFF.

The chain links TRBV2 to TRBJ2-3, with D perhaps being TRBD1 or TRBD2 (6 bases each). CDR3 size: 14 residues. V was pared by 3 bases and J by 4 bases, with 11 bases between. Germline V gene data show CDR1 as SNHLY and CDR2 as FYNNEI. In DNA form, the CDR3 reads TGTGCCAGCAGTGATCGGGGGCCCGCAGATACGCAGTATTTT. It is translated as CASSDRGPADTQYF.

This clonotype was seen at least ten times. The chain combines TRBV20-1 with TRBJ2-7, with TRBD2 matching over 7 bases. Trimming at V came to 6 bases and at J to 3 bases, leaving 17 bases not matched to a gene. The CDR3 runs to 16 residues. Germline assignment: CDR1 DFQATT and CDR2 SNEGSKA (reference sequence). This CDR3 is CSAPDFERGTHYEQYF. The CDR3 DNA is TGCAGTGCCCCCGACTTCGAGCGGGGTACCCACTACGAGCAGTACTTC.

The chain joins TRBV29-1 to TRBJ1-2; D call uncertain. In germline, CDR1 is SQVTM, CDR2 ANQGSEA. Trimming pared 7 bases from V and 4 bases from J, leaving 19 bases between. The CDR3 runs to 14 residues. CDR3 sequence: CSATPVGEGYGYTF. CDR3 coding DNA: TGCAGCGCCACCCCGGTGGGTGAGGGCTATGGCTACACCTTC.

The chain joins TRBV15 to TRBJ2-5; 8 nucleotides match TRBD2. The CDR3 consists of 15 residues. Germline lookup yields CDR1 LNHNV and CDR2 YYDKDF (reference sequence). The V and J ends lost 3 bases and 5 bases, in that order; junction bases with no gene match: 8. The CDR3: CATSSYSAGGETQYF. The CDR3 DNA is TGTGCCACCAGCAGCTACTCCGCGGGGGGCGAGACCCAGTACTTC.

V gene TRBV12-3 or TRBV12-4 combines with J gene TRBJ1-5; unclear D gene. V lost 6 bases, J lost 13 bases, and 16 bases lay in between. This CDR3 is built from 12 residues. This CDR3 is CASSPNQEIQHF. CDR3 sequence (DNA): TGTGCCAGCAGCCCAAACCAGGAAATTCAGCATTTT.

The chain uses TRBV12-5 and TRBJ1-2; tentative D call: TRBD1 (5 bases). CDR1 and CDR2 (germline): LGHNT, FRNRAP. CDR3 length equals 14 residues. Between the trimmed V and J ends, which lost 8 bases and 1 base, there was a span of 14 bases. CDR3 sequence: CASSSFGGNYGYTF. CDR3 bases: TGTGCTAGTAGCTCTTTTGGGGGTAACTATGGCTACACCTTC.

This clonotype was counted many times. The chain's CDR3 is CASTGVPNSPLHF. DNA of the CDR3: TGTGCCAGCACCGGGGTTCCTAATTCACCCCTCCACTTT. This chain uses TRBV2 with TRBJ1-6; no clear D gene. The CDR3 loop spans 13 amino acids. The germline V gene has CDR1 SNHLY and CDR2 FYNNEI. Trimming took off 7 bases at V and 6 bases at J, with 10 bases between the two ends.

Ten or more counts support this clonotype. The DNA of the CDR3 is TGTGCCAGCAGCATTGGGACGGAGAACACTGAAGCTTTCTTT. Amino acids: CASSIGTENTEAFF. The V call is TRBV19, the J call TRBJ1-1, with a weak D call TRBD1 (5 bases). Germline assignment: CDR1 LNHDA and CDR2 SQIVND (reference sequence). The CDR3 spans 14 residues. Trimming left V 9 bases short and J 1 base short, with 15 bases between.

The chain combines TRBV6-5 with TRBJ1-2; D is uncertain. The CDR3 runs 13 residues. Per germline, CDR1 MNHEY and CDR2 SVGAGI. Trimming pared 2 bases from V and 6 bases from J, leaving 10 bases between. CDR3 bases: TGTGCCAGCAGTTACGCCGAGGGCGATGGCTACACCTTC. Protein: CASSYAEGDGYTF.

CDR3 bases: TGTGCCAGCAGCTTAAACTCCGGGGGCCCACTCTTAAACTATGGCTACACCTTC. This gives the protein CASSLNSGGPLLNYGYTF. The rearrangement links TRBV7-9 to TRBJ1-2, with a weak D call TRBD1 (6 bases). Germline values: CDR1 SEHNR, CDR2 FQNEAQ (reference sequence). This CDR3 spans 18 amino acids. The ends were cut back, 2 bases at V and 2 bases at J, with 21 bases in the middle. The entire variable domain, with the rest obtained from reference TRBV7-9 and TRBJ1-2, is as follows: DTGVSQNPRHKITKRGQNVTFRCDPISEHNRLYWYRQTLGQGPEFLTYFQNEAQLEKSRLLSDRFSAERPKGSFSTLEIQRTEQGDSAMYLCASSLNSGGPLLNYGYTFGSGTRLTVV.

The chain uses TRBV28 and TRBJ2-5; D possibly uses TRBD1 or TRBD2 (5 bases each). The CDR3 runs to 16 residues. Trimming left V 3 bases short and J 4 bases short, with 18 bases between. The V gene's germline CDR1 is MDHEN and CDR2 SYDVKM. The CDR3 loop is CASSFGAGKRRETQYF. CDR3 DNA sequence: TGTGCCAGCAGTTTCGGGGCAGGCAAAAGAAGAGAGACCCAGTACTTC.

Ten or more counts support this clonotype. The chain has TRBV19 and TRBJ1-5, with a weak D call TRBD1 (6 bases). Germline-derived CDR1 and CDR2 are LNHDA and SQIVND (reference sequence). Trimming cost V 3 bases and J 7 bases, with 10 bases left between them. CDR3 size: 13 residues. The CDR3 bases are TGTGCCAGTAGTATCACAGGGAACCAGCCCCAGCATTTT. Protein product: CASSITGNQPQHF.

As regards this clonotype: It may be a read error: a sequence one base away is much more abundant. The genes are TRBV7-2 and TRBJ2-7; 8 nucleotides line up with TRBD1. V lost 5 bases and J lost 7; bases outside the gene matches: 7. Per the germline V gene, CDR1 is SGHTA and CDR2 is FQGNSA. The CDR3 spans 13 residues. The CDR3 is CASSLGQVGEQYF. The CDR3 nucleotides read TGTGCCAGCAGCCTGGGACAGGTTGGTGAGCAGTACTTC.

This clonotype came up a few times. The chain has TRBV5-1 and TRBJ1-3; weak D call: TRBD1 (5 bases). The CDR3 consists of 16 residues. Trimming left V 4 bases short and J 3 bases short, with 17 bases between. The V gene's germline CDR1 is SGHRS and CDR2 YFSETQ. CDR3 DNA: TGCGCCAGCAGCCAAGCGGTCAGGGATAGTGGAAACACCATATATTTT. Residues: CASSQAVRDSGNTIYF.

This clonotype was picked up a small number of times. The rearrangement uses TRBV11-3 and TRBJ2-7; D unresolved. V was clipped by 1 base and J by 7 bases, with 14 bases between them. Looked up from germline, CDR1 is SGHNT and CDR2 is YENEEA. This CDR3 has 14 residues. The chain's CDR3 is CASSLGLGNQEQYF. In DNA, the CDR3 is TGTGCCAGCAGCTTAGGTCTGGGTAACCAAGAGCAGTACTTC.

This clonotype occurred many times. V is TRBV10-3 and J is TRBJ1-6; the D is unclear. V was cut by 6 bases and J by 5 bases, with 8 bases left in between. This CDR3 has 13 amino acids. Germline loops: CDR1 ENHRY, CDR2 SYGVKD. CDR3 bases: TGTGCCATCAGAATCGGGAATAATTCACCCCTCCACTTT. Encoded protein: CAIRIGNNSPLHF.